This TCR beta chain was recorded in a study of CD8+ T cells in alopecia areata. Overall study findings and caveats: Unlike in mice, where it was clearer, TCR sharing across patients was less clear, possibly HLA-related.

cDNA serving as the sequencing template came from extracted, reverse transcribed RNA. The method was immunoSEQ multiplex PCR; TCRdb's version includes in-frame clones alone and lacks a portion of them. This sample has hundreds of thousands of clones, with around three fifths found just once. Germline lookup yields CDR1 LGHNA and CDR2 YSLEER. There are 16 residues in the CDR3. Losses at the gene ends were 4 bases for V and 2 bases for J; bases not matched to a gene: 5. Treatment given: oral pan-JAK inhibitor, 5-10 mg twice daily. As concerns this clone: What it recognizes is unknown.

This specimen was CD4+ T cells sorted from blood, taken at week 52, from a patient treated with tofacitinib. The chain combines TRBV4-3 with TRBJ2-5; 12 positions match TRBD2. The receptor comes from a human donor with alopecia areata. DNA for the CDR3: TGCGCCAGCAGCCGTACTAGCGGGGGGACTCAAGAGACCCAGTACTTC. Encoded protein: CASSRTSGGTQETQYF.